This entry lists 29 T cell receptor beta chains sequenced from one sample in a study of shared clonotypes between healthy human individuals. Sequencing was performed with immunoSEQ multiplex PCR; in TCRdb, only in-frame clones are kept and a portion is missing. The sample has approximately 2,300,000 clones; less than 95% are singletons. The sample comprised naive CD4+ T cells from PBMCs. Subset noted: CD45RA+ positively selected. The origin of the receptors is a man younger than 30 in good health. Some clones in this sample may be carry-over from other donors' samples.

The rearrangement uses TRBV30 and TRBJ2-1, with 8 bases identical to TRBD1. The germline gives CDR1 GTSNPN, CDR2 SVGIG (reference sequence). V lost 4 bases and J lost 8; bases outside the gene matches: 7. The CDR3 loop spans 13 amino acids. The CDR3 here is CAWTGGRGDEQFF. DNA for the CDR3: TGTGCCTGGACAGGGGGCCGAGGAGATGAGCAGTTCTTC.

The V call is TRBV5-5, the J call TRBJ2-7; D is possibly TRBD1 or TRBD2 (6 bases each). The CDR3 runs to 14 residues. Germline V gives CDR1 SGHKS, CDR2 YYEKEE (reference sequence). Trimming stripped 5 bases from V and 5 bases from J, with 17 bases between. CDR3 bases: TGTGCCAGCAGACCCGTGGTGGGGGGCGACGAGCAGTACTTC. Its translation: CASRPVVGGDEQYF.

The genes are TRBV11-3 and TRBJ2-7; D unresolved. Looked up from germline, CDR1 is SGHNT and CDR2 is YENEEA. The CDR3 runs to 14 residues. The germline V and J ends were trimmed by 1 base and 9 bases, with 16 bases remaining between them. CDR3 sequence: CASSLGPSDPAQYF. The DNA for the CDR3 is TGTGCCAGCAGCTTAGGCCCATCGGACCCGGCGCAGTACTTC.

This chain links TRBV7-9 with TRBJ2-7, with 7 bases aligning to TRBD2. The CDR3 consists of 15 residues. The junction had 9 bases not matched to a gene; V was cut back by 5 bases and J by 2 bases. The germline V gene encodes CDR1 SEHNR and CDR2 FQNEAQ (reference sequence). CDR3 DNA: TGTGCCAGCAGCCCGATGGGGGGGTCCACCTACGAGCAGTACTTC. Encoded protein: CASSPMGGSTYEQYF. The whole variable domain, filled in from reference TRBV7-9 and TRBJ2-7, reads DTGVSQNPRHKITKRGQNVTFRCDPISEHNRLYWYRQTLGQGPEFLTYFQNEAQLEKSRLLSDRFSAERPKGSFSTLEIQRTEQGDSAMYLCASSPMGGSTYEQYFGPGTRLTVT.

Of note for this clone: The same CDR3 arises from other DNA sequences in this sample as well. For the CDR3, the DNA is TGTGCCAGCAGCCAGAGCACAGATACGCAGTATTTT. It translates to CASSQSTDTQYF. This chain uses TRBV4-2 with TRBJ2-3; D unclear. The CDR3 contains 12 residues. The germline gives CDR1 LGHNA, CDR2 YNFKEQ. Trimming removed 3 bases at V and 0 bases at J, with 1 base between.

The V call is TRBV7-9, the J call TRBJ1-2; 8 nucleotides line up with TRBD1. The CDR3 runs to 15 residues. Germline V gene data show CDR1 as SEHNR and CDR2 as FQNEAQ (reference sequence). The ends lost 5 bases at V and 8 bases at J; junction bases unmatched: 13. This CDR3 reads CASSGGTQGARGYTF. CDR3 sequence (DNA): TGTGCCAGCAGCGGTGGGACTCAGGGGGCGAGGGGCTACACCTTC.

The chain combines TRBV2 with TRBJ2-7; 7 bases are a match to TRBD1. The CDR3 has 14 residues. The V segment lost 5 bases and the J segment 2 bases; nucleotides outside the gene matches: 6. CDR1 is SNHLY and CDR2 is FYNNEI in the germline V gene. CDR3 in DNA: TGTGCCAGCAGTTCAGACAGGGTACCCTACGAGCAGTACTTC. It is translated as CASSSDRVPYEQYF.

This clone was counted a few times. The J gene is TRBJ1-2, the V gene TRBV5-4; D remains ambiguous. Germline V gene data show CDR1 as SGHNT and CDR2 as YYREEE (reference sequence). Trimming took 0 bases from V and 8 from J, leaving 14 bases between them. The CDR3 covers 14 residues. The chain's CDR3 is CASSLDAGSRGYTF. CDR3 coding DNA: TGTGCCAGCAGCTTGGATGCGGGATCTAGGGGCTACACCTTC.

On this clone itself: Other DNA sequences from this sample encode an identical CDR3 as well. V and J are TRBV5-1 and TRBJ2-5; 8 positions agree with TRBD1. CDR1 and CDR2 from the germline V gene are SGHRS and YFSETQ. J gave up 5 bases and V 3 bases, and 6 bases lay outside the gene matches. The CDR3 contains 14 residues. CDR3 bases: TGCGCCAGCAGCTCCGGACAGGGTGGGGAGACCCAGTACTTC. As protein: CASSSGQGGETQYF.

This clone was detected only once. The J gene is TRBJ2-3, the V gene TRBV11-3, with a possible D match to TRBD2 (5 bases). V lost 1 base and J lost 1, with 12 bases in between. This CDR3 is 16 amino acids long. Germline V gene sequence: CDR1 SGHNT, CDR2 YENEEA. The CDR3 reads CASSLGLVGGTDTQYF. The CDR3 nucleotides are TGTGCCAGCAGCTTAGGACTGGTGGGAGGCACAGATACGCAGTATTTT.

Concerning this clone: The sample holds other DNA sequences that translate to the same CDR3. This chain joins TRBV5-1 and TRBJ2-5, with TRBD1 identical over 7 bases. V was clipped by 0 bases and J by 5 bases; unmatched bases: 4. CDR1 SGHRS and CDR2 YFSETQ come from the germline V gene. This CDR3 is built from 14 residues. The CDR3 DNA reads TGCGCCAGCAGCTTGGAAGGGGGCGAGGAGACCCAGTACTTC. Translation: CASSLEGGEETQYF.

There are a few counts of this clone. This specimen includes other DNA sequences encoding the same CDR3. The chain combines TRBV5-1 with TRBJ1-2; D might be TRBD1 (5 bases). Germline-derived CDR1 and CDR2 are SGHRS and YFSETQ. V was cut by 0 bases and J by 2 bases, with 8 bases left in between. The CDR3 length is 14 residues. The CDR3 nucleotides read TGCGCCAGCAGCTTGGAGGCAGGGAACTATGGCTACACCTTC. Translation: CASSLEAGNYGYTF.

The rearrangement links TRBV25-1 to TRBJ2-7; 8 nucleotides agree with TRBD1. The CDR3 contains 14 residues. After removal of 3 bases from V and 1 base from J, the junction contained 2 bases not matched to a gene. Germline values: CDR1 MGHDK, CDR2 SYGVNS. In nucleotides, the CDR3 is TGTGCCAGCAGTGACGACAGGGGTTCCTACGAGCAGTACTTC. Encoded protein: CASSDDRGSYEQYF.

The chain employs TRBV5-1 and TRBJ2-2, with D maybe TRBD2 (5 bases). The germline CDR1 and CDR2 sequences are SGHRS and YFSETQ. CDR3 size: 15 residues. V was cut by 0 bases and J by 6 bases, with 12 bases left in between. DNA of the CDR3: TGCGCCAGCAGCTTGGGAAGAACCGGGGCCGGGGAGCTGTTTTTT. Its translation is CASSLGRTGAGELFF.

This chain joins TRBV7-6 and TRBJ2-1; TRBD2 might be the D (6 bases). The CDR3 is made up of 15 amino acids. Germline CDR1 is SGHVS and CDR2 is FNYEAQ. Trimming removed 0 bases at V and 6 bases at J, with 12 bases between. In DNA, the CDR3 is TGTGCCAGCAGCTTAGCGGGGGACTCACTCAATGAGCAGTTCTTC. Its protein product is CASSLAGDSLNEQFF.

CDR3 DNA: TGTGCCAGCAGCGAAACCCCAGCAGGGTACTACGAGCAGTACTTC. The encoded protein is CASSETPAGYYEQYF. The V call is TRBV21-1, the J call TRBJ2-5; the table's D call TRBD1 went unverified against the DNA. The J call is in doubt because the DNA end fits TRBJ2-7 better. TRBV21-1 is listed as a pseudogene. The CDR3 spans 15 residues.

The rearrangement joins TRBV27 to TRBJ2-3, with D possibly matching TRBD2 (5 bases). The CDR3 consists of 15 residues. Per germline, CDR1 MNHEY and CDR2 SMNVEV (reference sequence). V lost 4 bases to trimming and J lost 6 bases, with 17 bases between them. CDR3: CASSSPSGIGDTQYF. The CDR3 DNA is TGTGCCAGCAGTTCCCCCTCCGGGATCGGCGATACGCAGTATTTT.

The J gene is TRBJ1-2, the V gene TRBV27; the match to TRBD1 covers 8 bases. The junction had 11 bases not matched to a gene; V was cut back by 6 bases and J by 5 bases. This CDR3 contains 15 residues. CDR1 and CDR2 (germline): MNHEY, SMNVEV (reference sequence). The CDR3 DNA follows: TGTGCCAGCAGCCCGAAGCCCCAGGGGGCTTATGGCTACACCTTC. Translated: CASSPKPQGAYGYTF.

The V call is TRBV19, the J call TRBJ2-6, with D unresolved. CDR1 LNHDA and CDR2 SQIVND come from the germline V gene (reference sequence). With 5 bases removed from V and 2 bases from J, the gap between germline ends came to 10 bases. This CDR3 contains 15 residues. The CDR3 DNA reads TGTGCCAGTAGTTTCGGGTTAACTGGGGCCAACGTCCTGACTTTC. Translating gives CASSFGLTGANVLTF.

Only a few counts were recorded for this clone. This rearrangement joins TRBV14 to TRBJ1-5, with D unresolved. The CDR3 totals 14 residues. Germline values: CDR1 SGHDN, CDR2 FVKESK. V was trimmed by 1 base and J by 4 bases, leaving 8 bases between them. The CDR3 sequence: CASSQGGWNQPQHF. CDR3 DNA: TGTGCCAGCAGCCAAGGAGGTTGGAATCAGCCCCAGCATTTT.

The rearrangement links TRBV28 to TRBJ2-7; D gene unclear. Trimming removed 7 bases at V and 7 bases at J, with 14 bases between. The CDR3 loop spans 12 amino acids. Germline lookup yields CDR1 MDHEN and CDR2 SYDVKM. CDR3 region: CASTSVSREQYF. DNA of the CDR3: TGTGCCAGCACATCCGTTTCTAGGGAGCAGTACTTC.

The chain carries TRBV5-4 and TRBJ2-3; possible D gene TRBD2, 5 bases. The CDR3 spans 14 residues. Germline CDR1 is SGHNT and CDR2 is YYREEE (reference sequence). Deletions cut 4 bases from V and 3 bases from J, with 12 bases between. The CDR3 is CASSTPGGTDTQYF. CDR3 nucleotide sequence: TGTGCCAGCAGCACGCCGGGCGGGACAGATACGCAGTATTTT.

The chain uses TRBV28 and TRBJ1-2, with D maybe TRBD1 (6 bases). Germline CDR1 MDHEN, CDR2 SYDVKM. V dropped 4 bases and J dropped 4 bases, with 16 bases sitting between them. The CDR3 length is 15 residues. The CDR3 DNA follows: TGTGCCAGCAGTTCCCCGACAGGAGCCTTCTATGGCTACACCTTC. The encoded protein is CASSSPTGAFYGYTF.

The chain has TRBV28 and TRBJ1-4, with 7 bases identical to TRBD1. The CDR3 spans 20 residues. V lost 6 bases and J lost 11; bases outside the gene matches: 30. Germline values: CDR1 MDHEN, CDR2 SYDVKM. The CDR3 coding sequence is TGTGCCAGCAGAGTTCCCCCCTCAAGGGGACAGCGTTACGAGTATGGGAAACTGTTTTTT. Translation: CASRVPPSRGQRYEYGKLFF.

The CDR3 is CSAREEPEAFF. The DNA of the CDR3 is TGCAGTGCTAGAGAGGAGCCTGAAGCTTTCTTT. This chain uses TRBV20-1 with TRBJ1-1, with D unclear. The V and J ends lost 0 bases and 6 bases respectively, with 5 bases between them. CDR1 is DFQATT and CDR2 is SNEGSKA in the germline V gene (reference sequence). There are 11 residues in the CDR3.

The chain joins TRBV19 to TRBJ1-5, with D unresolved. V gave up 4 bases and J gave up 0 bases, with 13 bases separating them. The CDR3 extends over 16 amino acids. CDR1 LNHDA and CDR2 SQIVND come from the germline V gene (reference sequence). The CDR3 nucleotides read TGTGCCAGTAGTAGTCACAGTGTCTCTAGCAATCAGCCCCAGCATTTT. Protein product: CASSSHSVSSNQPQHF. The whole variable domain, remainder taken from reference TRBV19 and TRBJ1-5, is DGGITQSPKYLFRKEGQNVTLSCEQNLNHDAMYWYRQDPGQGLRLIYYSQIVNDFQKGDIAEGYSVSREKKESFPLTVTSAQKNPTAFYLCASSSHSVSSNQPQHFGDGTRLSIL.

The chain is built from TRBV7-8 and TRBJ2-7; D tentatively fits TRBD1 or TRBD2 (5 bases each). Germline V gives CDR1 SGHVS, CDR2 FQNEAQ. Trimming left V 5 bases short and J 1 base short, with 12 bases between. This CDR3 is 14 amino acids long. CDR3 bases: TGTGCCAGCAGCCCTGGGACGTTTTCCTACGAGCAGTACTTC. Translating it yields CASSPGTFSYEQYF.

The chain carries TRBV6-1 and TRBJ2-7; the D is unclear. Per the germline V gene, CDR1 is MNHNS and CDR2 is SASEGT. The V and J ends lost 2 bases and 12 bases respectively, with 11 bases between them. The CDR3 has 11 amino acids. This chain's CDR3 is CASSEIRIAYF. CDR3 DNA sequence: TGTGCCAGCAGTGAAATTCGGATCGCGTACTTC.

The chain uses TRBV5-1 and TRBJ2-3; a weak D match, TRBD2 (5 bases). This CDR3 has 15 amino acids. V shed 0 bases and J shed 1 base, with 9 bases lying between them. Germline CDR1 is SGHRS and CDR2 is YFSETQ. The CDR3 loop reads CASSLEGSGTDTQYF. The CDR3, as DNA: TGCGCCAGCAGCTTGGAGGGTAGCGGCACAGATACGCAGTATTTT. The full variable domain, completed using reference TRBV5-1 and TRBJ2-3, is KAGVTQTPRYLIKTRGQQVTLSCSPISGHRSVSWYQQTPGQGLQFLFEYFSETQRNKGNFPGRFSGRQFSNSRSEMNVSTLELGDSALYLCASSLEGSGTDTQYFGPGTRLTVL.